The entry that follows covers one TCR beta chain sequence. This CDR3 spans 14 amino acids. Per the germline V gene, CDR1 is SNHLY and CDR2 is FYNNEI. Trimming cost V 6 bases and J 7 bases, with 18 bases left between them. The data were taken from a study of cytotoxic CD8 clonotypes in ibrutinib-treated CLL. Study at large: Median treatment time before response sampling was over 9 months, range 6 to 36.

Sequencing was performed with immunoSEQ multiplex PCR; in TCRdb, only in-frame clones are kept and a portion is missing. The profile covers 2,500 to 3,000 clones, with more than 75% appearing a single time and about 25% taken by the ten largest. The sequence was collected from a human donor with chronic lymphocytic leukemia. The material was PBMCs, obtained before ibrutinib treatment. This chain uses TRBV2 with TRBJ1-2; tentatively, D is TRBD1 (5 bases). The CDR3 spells CASSPGPRRGGYTF. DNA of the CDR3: TGTGCCAGCAGCCCGGGACCGAGGAGGGGTGGCTACACCTTC. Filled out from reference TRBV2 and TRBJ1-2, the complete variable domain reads EPEVTQTPSHQVTQMGQEVILRCVPISNHLYFYWYRQILGQKVEFLVSFYNNEISEKSEIFDDQFSVERPDGSNFTLKIRSTKLEDSAMYFCASSPGPRRGGYTFGSGTRLTVV.